This TCR beta chain was recorded in a study of cytomegalovirus exposure and HLA in healthy donors. Study-level background: For the roughly 390 genotyped donors, roughly 80% fell within the Caucasian-associated ancestry cluster. Findings and limits, study-wide: Excluded were some V segments that proved indistinguishable, including TRBV6-2 and TRBV6-3. A missense DCLRE1C variant was associated with V- and J-gene trimming of TCR beta chains in a later analysis, and an independent cohort replicated the association.

CDR3 length: 14 residues. V was pared by 4 bases and J by 0 bases, with 1 base of the junction left unmatched. The V gene's germline CDR1 is MNHNS and CDR2 SASEGT. Use of 60 Vbeta and 13 Jbeta primers characterized the PCR. Repertoires were generated with immunoSEQ multiplex PCR, while TCRdb's copy carries only in-frame clones and drops some. Of around 64,000 clones in the sample, 75% to 90% were seen once. As to this clone: Antigen specificity is unknown.

This TCR derives from a woman aged 30 to 39 in good health and CMV-seronegative. The sample was PBMCs. This sequence joins TRBV6-1 and TRBJ2-7, with TRBD1 matching 9 bases. CDR3 sequence (DNA): TGTGCCAGCAGTGGACAGGGGGACTCCTACGAGCAGTACTTC. It encodes CASSGQGDSYEQYF.